These 19 T cell receptor beta chains were sequenced from one sample in a study of post-analysis software for immune sequencing data. General study findings and limits: Included in a set of about 5 TRBV segments more frequent in patients than controls were TRBV5-6, TRBV5-1 and TRBV20-1.

The authors incorporated unique molecular identifiers into the TCR beta cDNA libraries. From the PCR reads, TCRdb called clonotypes with MiXCR, one entry per CDR3 protein. The table has about 400,000 distinct CDR3 sequences, roughly 38% seen once. These receptors are not linked to any known antigen. Material for sequencing was blood. The receptors originated from a girl aged 5-17 years with multiple sclerosis.

J is TRBJ2-7 and V is TRBV7-9; D is unresolved. V was clipped by 7 bases and J by 1 base, with 14 bases between them. There are 14 residues in the CDR3. Germline V lookup: CDR1 SEHNR, CDR2 FQNEAQ (reference sequence). Here the CDR3 DNA reads TGTGCCAGCACCCTCGCGCAGGAATCCTACGAGCAGTACTTC. This sequence encodes CASTLAQESYEQYF.

This clonotype was detected only once. This chain uses TRBV27 with TRBJ2-5, with TRBD1 identical over 11 bases. CDR3 length: 16 amino acids. The germline V gene encodes CDR1 MNHEY and CDR2 SMNVEV (reference sequence). The trim removed 4 bases at V and 11 bases at J, leaving 15 bases unmatched. CDR3 sequence: CASSSWDRGNYNEQYF. CDR3 nucleotide sequence: TGTGCCAGCAGTTCATGGGACAGGGGGAACTACAATGAGCAGTACTTC.

The J gene is TRBJ1-5, the V gene TRBV7-9; TRBD1 might be the D (5 bases). The CDR3 is 16 amino acids. Deletions cut 4 bases from V and 3 bases from J, with 16 bases between. CDR1 and CDR2 (germline): SEHNR, FQNEAQ (reference sequence). CDR3 in DNA: TGTGCCAGCAGCTCCTTATCGGAAGGGGTCAATCAGCCCCAGCATTTT. It encodes CASSSLSEGVNQPQHF.

This clonotype was observed a few times. This CDR3 reads CASGWDTEAFF. The CDR3, as DNA: TGTGCCAGCGGTTGGGACACTGAAGCTTTCTTT. J is TRBJ1-1 and V is TRBV4-2; D remains ambiguous. This CDR3 is 11 amino acids long. CDR1 and CDR2 from the germline V gene are LGHNA and YNFKEQ. The V and J ends lost 8 bases and 3 bases respectively, with 7 bases between them.

This clonotype was recorded once. The chain is built from TRBV29-1 and TRBJ1-2, with D possibly being TRBD1 (5 bases). Germline V gene sequence: CDR1 SQVTM, CDR2 ANQGSEA. Trimming shortened V by 7 bases and J by 3 bases, and 12 bases separated the two germline ends. The CDR3 runs to 12 residues. The CDR3 DNA follows: TGCAGCGGTGCCCAGGGACACTATGGCTACACCTTC. This sequence encodes CSGAQGHYGYTF.

CDR3 DNA: TGCGCCAGCAGCCACTTAGGACAGGCGAACACTGAAGCTTTCTTT. This codes for CASSHLGQANTEAFF. The rearrangement links TRBV4-1 to TRBJ1-1; 7 bases map to TRBD1. The CDR3 totals 15 residues. Germline V gives CDR1 MGHRA, CDR2 YSYEKL. Trimming took 3 bases from V and 1 from J; bases not matched to a gene: 5.

V is TRBV4-1 and J is TRBJ2-7; TRBD2 agrees at 8 bases. J was trimmed by 2 bases and V by 3 bases; bases with no gene match: 15. Germline CDR1 MGHRA, CDR2 YSYEKL. The CDR3 is 18 residues long. The CDR3 coding sequence is TGCGCCAGCAGCCAGTATCCCCAAGAGCGGGGGCCAGCCTACGAGCAGTACTTC. Translation: CASSQYPQERGPAYEQYF.

The rearrangement links TRBV10-3 to TRBJ1-1, with 8 bases lining up with TRBD1. This CDR3 contains 14 residues. The germline V gene has CDR1 ENHRY and CDR2 SYGVKD. Trimming at V came to 6 bases and at J to 3 bases, leaving 6 bases not matched to a gene. CDR3 loop: CAISPTGADTEAFF. The CDR3 DNA reads TGTGCCATCAGCCCGACAGGGGCTGACACTGAAGCTTTCTTT.

The chain's CDR3 is CASSAGLAGGTRTDTQYF. Written as DNA, the CDR3 is TGTGCCAGCAGCGCGGGACTAGCGGGGGGGACCCGCACAGATACGCAGTATTTT. The V call is TRBV9, the J call TRBJ2-3; 16 positions agree with TRBD2. The CDR3 totals 18 residues. Germline-derived CDR1 and CDR2 are SGDLS and YYNGEE. The V gene end was trimmed by 3 bases and the J gene end by 1 base; junction bases not matched to a gene: 5.

This clonotype was picked up a small number of times. The J gene is TRBJ1-2, the V gene TRBV18; D possibly corresponds to TRBD1 (6 bases). V lost 3 bases and J 4 bases, leaving 15 bases between the germline ends. The CDR3 contains 15 residues. From germline, CDR1 is KGHSH and CDR2 LQKENI. CDR3 in amino acids: CASSPSGQNLYGYTF. The CDR3 DNA reads TGTGCCAGCTCACCCTCCGGACAGAACCTCTATGGCTACACCTTC.

CDR3 DNA sequence: TGTGCCAGCAGGACAGGGAAAGCTTTCTTT. As protein: CASRTGKAFF. This chain uses TRBV12-3 or TRBV12-4 with TRBJ1-1; 7 bases are shared with TRBD1. The length of the CDR3 is 10 residues. J lost 9 bases, V lost 6 bases, and 1 base had no gene match.

This chain uses TRBV20-1 with TRBJ2-5; TRBD2 aligns across 13 bases. The CDR3 runs 18 residues. Germline CDR1 DFQATT, CDR2 SNEGSKA (reference sequence). The V and J ends lost 5 bases and 6 bases, in that order; junction bases with no gene match: 18. CDR3 coding DNA: TGCAGTGCTCCTGGACTAGCGGGGGCCACAGGGAACTTGAAGACCCAGTACTTC. As protein: CSAPGLAGATGNLKTQYF.

This clonotype occurred a few times. This chain links TRBV3-1 with TRBJ2-7, with TRBD1 matching over 8 bases. CDR3 length equals 15 residues. The ends lost 4 bases at V and 5 bases at J; junction bases unmatched: 10. Germline V gene sequence: CDR1 LGHDT, CDR2 YNNKEL (reference sequence). In nucleotides, the CDR3 is TGTGCCAGCAGCCTCTCGGCGGACAGGGTCCACGAGCAGTACTTC. Its protein is CASSLSADRVHEQYF.

This clonotype was detected only a few times. The gene calls are TRBV12-3 or TRBV12-4 and TRBJ2-7; TRBD1 agrees at 8 bases. The CDR3 runs 15 residues. The V and J ends lost 3 bases and 7 bases, in that order; junction bases with no gene match: 11. The CDR3 region has the DNA TGTGCCAGCAGTTTCCTCGGACAGGGAAAAGGGGAGCAGTACTTC. Encoded protein: CASSFLGQGKGEQYF.

The chain carries TRBV24-1 and TRBJ2-1, with D unresolved. Germline lookup yields CDR1 KGHDR and CDR2 SFDVKD. The length of the CDR3 is 14 residues. With 4 bases removed from V and 6 bases from J, the gap between germline ends came to 12 bases. The DNA for the CDR3 is TGTGCCACCAGTGACACGCGTCCCGGCAATGAGCAGTTCTTC. The encoded protein is CATSDTRPGNEQFF.

The chain is built from TRBV7-8 and TRBJ2-7; 7 positions match TRBD2. The CDR3 totals 15 residues. The germline CDR1 and CDR2 sequences are SGHVS and FQNEAQ. The trim removed 3 bases at V and 6 bases at J, leaving 11 bases unmatched. The CDR3 coding sequence is TGTGCCAGCAGCTTGTCCCCCGAACTAGCGTTCGAGCAGTACTTC. This encodes CASSLSPELAFEQYF.

V gene TRBV7-2 combines with J gene TRBJ2-7; 9 bases are a match to TRBD2. The CDR3 has 13 amino acids. The germline gives CDR1 SGHTA, CDR2 FQGNSA. V lost 3 bases and J lost 6; bases outside the gene matches: 3. The CDR3 here is CASSFVTSGEQYF. CDR3 nucleotides: TGTGCCAGCAGCTTTGTGACTAGCGGCGAGCAGTACTTC.

This sequence joins TRBV29-1 and TRBJ2-7; 7 nucleotides align to TRBD1. Trimming removed 4 bases from V and 5 bases from J; junction bases left unmatched: 8. This CDR3 has 13 residues. CDR1 is SQVTM and CDR2 is ANQGSEA in the germline V gene. CDR3 region: CSVGRGIMDEQYF. The CDR3 DNA reads TGCAGCGTTGGCAGGGGGATAATGGACGAGCAGTACTTC.

The chain links TRBV6-2 or TRBV6-3 to TRBJ2-5; TRBD2 matches at 8 bases. The J call may not be correct, given that the DNA end is closer to TRBJ2-7. CDR1 MNHEY and CDR2 SVGEGT come from the germline V gene. This CDR3 comprises 14 residues. CDR3 in amino acids: CASQTVSGNYEQYF. For the CDR3, the DNA is TGTGCCAGCCAAACGGTTAGCGGGAACTACGAGCAGTACTTC.